Below are 22 T cell receptor beta chains sequenced from a single sample in a study of cytomegalovirus exposure and HLA in healthy donors. Primers included in the PCR were 60 Vbeta and 13 Jbeta primers. The assay was immunoSEQ multiplex PCR, and TCRdb's table has in-frame clones only and misses some. The sample has 150,000 to 200,000 clones, around 81% seen once. What was sequenced was PBMCs. Receptors originate from a woman aged 18 to 35 in good health and CMV-seropositive.

V usage is TRBV28 and J usage is TRBJ2-7, with D possibly TRBD2 on 5 matching bases. The V end was cut by 0 bases, the J end by 3 bases, with 30 bases between. The germline V gene encodes CDR1 MDHEN and CDR2 SYDVKM. The CDR3 is 21 residues long. The DNA of the CDR3 is TGTGCCAGCAGTTTATGCGAGGGCCGCCCACGGGTGATTGTAGTCAACTACGAGCAGTACTTC. Protein sequence: CASSLCEGRPRVIVVNYEQYF.

The J gene is TRBJ2-5, the V gene TRBV15; TRBD2 might be the D (6 bases). Germline V gene sequence: CDR1 LNHNV, CDR2 YYDKDF (reference sequence). Trimming took 5 bases from V and 1 from J, leaving 14 bases between them. CDR3 size: 15 residues. CDR3 amino acids: CATSWGSGTQETQYF. CDR3 DNA: TGTGCCACCAGCTGGGGTAGCGGCACCCAAGAGACCCAGTACTTC.

The chain has TRBV25-1 and TRBJ2-1; 12 bases are shared with TRBD2. V lost 6 bases, J lost 0 bases, and 6 bases stayed unmatched. CDR1 is MGHDK and CDR2 is SYGVNS in the germline V gene. The CDR3 runs to 17 residues. The DNA for the CDR3 is TGTGCCAGCAGGCAGACTAGCGGGGGTTACTCCTACAATGAGCAGTTCTTC. Translation gives CASRQTSGGYSYNEQFF.

The chain carries TRBV19 and TRBJ2-4; D is uncertain. The V gene's germline CDR1 is LNHDA and CDR2 SQIVND (reference sequence). The CDR3 has 12 amino acids. V gave up 3 bases and J gave up 8 bases, with 8 bases separating them. The CDR3 nucleotides read TGTGCCAGTAGTATTACTGGAGACATTCAGTACTTC. This sequence encodes CASSITGDIQYF.

A single count supports this clone. The chain carries TRBV7-9 and TRBJ1-1, with 7 bases matching TRBD1. Germline CDR1 is SEHNR and CDR2 is FQNEAQ (reference sequence). The length of the CDR3 is 14 residues. V shed 3 bases and J 0 bases; nucleotides not matched to a gene: 1. The CDR3 DNA reads TGTGCCAGCAGCTTTGGACAGGTGAACACTGAAGCTTTCTTT. It encodes CASSFGQVNTEAFF.

J is TRBJ1-2 and V is TRBV29-1; D is uncertain. Trimming shortened V by 5 bases and J by 6 bases, and 13 bases separated the two germline ends. The length of the CDR3 is 12 residues. Germline values: CDR1 SQVTM, CDR2 ANQGSEA. This CDR3 is CSVKGNQDGYTF. The CDR3 nucleotides are TGCAGCGTTAAAGGAAATCAGGATGGCTACACCTTC.

The V call is TRBV5-6, the J call TRBJ1-1; 9 nucleotides match TRBD1. Germline loops: CDR1 SGHDT, CDR2 YYEEEE. V lost 4 bases to trimming and J lost 5 bases; unmatched junction nucleotides: 6. This CDR3 spans 14 amino acids. CDR3 in amino acids: CASSSGTGLTEAFF. CDR3 nucleotide sequence: TGTGCCAGCAGCAGCGGGACAGGGCTGACTGAAGCTTTCTTT. Drawing the rest from reference TRBV5-6 and TRBJ1-1, the complete variable domain is DAGVTQSPTHLIKTRGQQVTLRCSPKSGHDTVSWYQQALGQGPQFIFQYYEEEERQRGNFPDRFSGHQFPNYSSELNVNALLLGDSALYLCASSSGTGLTEAFFGQGTRLTVV.

The chain uses TRBV11-2 and TRBJ1-4; tentative D call: TRBD1 (5 bases). Germline V CDR1 and CDR2: SGHAT, FQNNGV. Trimming took 5 bases from V and 7 from J, leaving 14 bases between them. This CDR3 region has 14 residues. CDR3 region: CASSAGGYREKLFF. CDR3 DNA sequence: TGTGCCAGCAGCGCCGGGGGGTACCGTGAAAAACTGTTTTTT.

Written as DNA, the CDR3 is TGTGCCAGCAGCTCCCAGGGCAGACAGTATGGCTACACCTTC. Translation gives CASSSQGRQYGYTF. The chain combines TRBV7-9 with TRBJ1-2; D may be TRBD1 (5 bases). With 4 bases removed from V and 5 bases from J, the gap between germline ends came to 14 bases. CDR1 SEHNR and CDR2 FQNEAQ come from the germline V gene (reference sequence). The CDR3 extends over 14 amino acids.

This chain links TRBV5-6 with TRBJ1-3; maybe TRBD1 (5 bases). Germline CDR1 reads SGHDT; CDR2 reads YYEEEE. V lost 4 bases and J 0 bases, leaving 14 bases between the germline ends. The CDR3 is 16 residues long. The CDR3 region is CASSRGTYDSGNTIYF. The CDR3 nucleotides are TGTGCCAGCAGCCGAGGGACTTACGACTCTGGAAACACCATATATTTT.

This clone was counted a single time. This chain uses TRBV19 with TRBJ1-5, with D perhaps TRBD1 (5 bases). From germline, CDR1 is LNHDA and CDR2 SQIVND (reference sequence). V lost 2 bases, J lost 5 bases, and 10 bases lay in between. The CDR3 runs 14 residues. DNA of the CDR3: TGTGCCAGTAGTATACCGGGGGTGTATCAGCCCCAGCATTTT. This gives the protein CASSIPGVYQPQHF.

The genes are TRBV30 and TRBJ2-7; 7 bases map to TRBD2. CDR1 and CDR2 from the germline V gene are GTSNPN and SVGIG (reference sequence). The CDR3 contains 15 residues. The V and J ends lost 2 bases and 0 bases, in that order; junction bases with no gene match: 7. The CDR3 sequence is CAWSIAGVHSYEQYF. CDR3 in DNA: TGTGCCTGGAGTATTGCGGGGGTCCACTCCTACGAGCAGTACTTC. Looking up the rest from reference TRBV30 and TRBJ2-7 gives the full variable domain: SQTIHQWPATLVQPVGSPLSLECTVEGTSNPNLYWYRQAAGRGLQLLFYSVGIGQISSEVPQNLSASRPQDRQFILSSKKLLLSDSGFYLCAWSIAGVHSYEQYFGPGTRLTVT.

The chain is built from TRBV28 and TRBJ2-5; 14 bases fit TRBD2. The CDR3 is 13 amino acids. The V segment lost 8 bases and the J segment 4 bases; nucleotides outside the gene matches: 0. Germline CDR1 is MDHEN and CDR2 is SYDVKM. In DNA form, the CDR3 reads TGTGCCAGCGGACTAGCGGGGGGAGAGACCCAGTACTTC. Protein product: CASGLAGGETQYF.

This clone was recorded only once. CDR3 nucleotides: TGTGCCAGCAGCTCGTTGTACCGGGACAGATATTCACCCCTCCACTTT. Translating it yields CASSSLYRDRYSPLHF. V is TRBV11-2 and J is TRBJ1-6, with 7 bases identical to TRBD1. The CDR3 runs to 16 residues. V lost 4 bases, J lost 8 bases, and 11 bases stayed unmatched. Looked up from germline, CDR1 is SGHAT and CDR2 is FQNNGV.

The chain joins TRBV5-5 to TRBJ1-1; tentative D call: TRBD1 (5 bases). The CDR3 has 14 amino acids. V lost 0 bases and J lost 7, with 13 bases in between. The germline V gene has CDR1 SGHKS and CDR2 YYEKEE (reference sequence). CDR3 coding DNA: TGTGCCAGCAGCTTGGGGGCAGGGTGGGGTGAAGCTTTCTTT. It encodes CASSLGAGWGEAFF.

CDR3 loop: CASSEFDRSDTEAFF. The CDR3 DNA reads TGTGCCAGCAGTGAATTCGACAGGTCAGACACTGAAGCTTTCTTT. This chain uses TRBV25-1 with TRBJ1-1, with D possibly TRBD1 on 6 matching bases. The CDR3 length is 15 residues. The germline V and J ends were trimmed by 1 base and 3 bases, with 12 bases remaining between them. From germline, CDR1 is MGHDK and CDR2 SYGVNS. The full variable domain, in which reference TRBV25-1 and TRBJ1-1 provide the parts outside the CDR3, is EADIYQTPRYLVIGTGKKITLECSQTMGHDKMYWYQQDPGMELHLIHYSYGVNSTEKGDLSSESTVSRIRTEHFPLTLESARPSHTSQYLCASSEFDRSDTEAFFGQGTRLTVV.

The rearrangement joins TRBV15 to TRBJ1-2; possibly TRBD1 for D (6 bases). V was clipped by 1 base and J by 4 bases, with 16 bases between them. Per the germline V gene, CDR1 is LNHNV and CDR2 is YYDKDF (reference sequence). The CDR3 is made up of 16 amino acids. The CDR3, as DNA: TGTGCCACCAGCAGAGGTCAGGGGCAGGGGTTCTATGGCTACACCTTC. Translated, it gives CATSRGQGQGFYGYTF. Full variable domain (rest looked up from reference TRBV15 and TRBJ1-2): DAMVIQNPRYQVTQFGKPVTLSCSQTLNHNVMYWYQQKSSQAPKLLFHYYDKDFNNEADTPDNFQSRRPNTSFCFLDIRSPGLGDTAMYLCATSRGQGQGFYGYTFGSGTRLTVV.

The rearrangement joins TRBV11-1 to TRBJ1-1, with D unclear. This CDR3 spans 13 amino acids. Trimming removed 6 bases at V and 0 bases at J, with 8 bases between. Germline V CDR1 and CDR2: SGHAT, FQDESV (reference sequence). The CDR3, as DNA: TGTGCCAGCAGTAGTAAGATGAACACTGAAGCTTTCTTT. As protein: CASSSKMNTEAFF.

This chain uses TRBV4-1 with TRBJ1-2; possible D gene TRBD1, 5 bases. The CDR3 consists of 15 residues. Germline V gives CDR1 MGHRA, CDR2 YSYEKL. V was trimmed by 0 bases and J by 4 bases, leaving 12 bases between them. As DNA, the CDR3 is TGCGCCAGCAGCCAAGAGGAGGGAGGGACCTATGGCTACACCTTC. As protein: CASSQEEGGTYGYTF.

J is TRBJ2-5 and V is TRBV20-1; 7 bases align to TRBD1. The CDR3 is 11 residues long. CDR1 is DFQATT, CDR2 SNEGSKA, per germline (reference sequence). V trimming: 5 bases; J trimming: 9 bases; junction bases outside the gene matches: 6. The CDR3 sequence is CSAGQVGAQYF. CDR3 in DNA: TGCAGTGCTGGACAGGTCGGGGCCCAGTACTTC.

This chain connects TRBV18 to TRBJ2-2; maybe TRBD2 (6 bases). The CDR3 loop spans 16 amino acids. Germline values: CDR1 KGHSH, CDR2 LQKENI. V lost 5 bases, J lost 4 bases, and 17 bases lay in between. The CDR3 DNA follows: TGTGCCAGCTCAGAGATAACCGGGGGACCCACCGGGGAGCTGTTTTTT. It translates to CASSEITGGPTGELFF.

This chain connects TRBV11-3 to TRBJ2-2, with 8 nucleotides matching TRBD1. The trim removed 6 bases at V and 4 bases at J, leaving 10 bases unmatched. Germline V CDR1 and CDR2: SGHNT, YENEEA. The CDR3 runs 16 residues. The CDR3 DNA follows: TGTGCCAGCAGATATCCCGGGACAGGTTCCACCGGGGAGCTGTTTTTT. It specifies CASRYPGTGSTGELFF.